The 20 T cell receptor beta chains in this list originate from one sample, sequenced in a study of blood T cell repertoires in COVID-19. Repertoires were generated with immunoSEQ multiplex PCR, while TCRdb's copy carries only in-frame clones and drops some. The repertoire consists of 390,000 or so clones, with roughly four fifths occurring once and the leading ten covering approximately 4.7%. The sample taken for sequencing was PBMCs or T cells enriched from blood (not recorded which). All receptors derive from a woman in her forties or fifties who had recovered from COVID-19.

The rearrangement uses TRBV7-2 and TRBJ1-2, with 7 bases fitting TRBD1. Unmatched junction bases numbered 5, after V lost 0 bases and J lost 7 bases. Germline V gene data show CDR1 as SGHTA and CDR2 as FQGNSA. This CDR3 has 14 residues. CDR3 coding DNA: TGTGCCAGCAGCTTAGCCGGCAGGGGGTCTGGCTACACCTTC. Residues: CASSLAGRGSGYTF.

V and J are TRBV4-2 and TRBJ1-1, with D unresolved. This CDR3 has 15 residues. Germline V CDR1 and CDR2: LGHNA, YNFKEQ. V was shortened by 0 bases and J by 1 base, with 9 bases between the two germline ends. The CDR3 protein is CASSQDLLRNTEAFF. CDR3 nucleotide sequence: TGTGCCAGCAGCCAAGATCTCCTCCGGAACACTGAAGCTTTCTTT.

The rearrangement joins TRBV5-1 to TRBJ1-1; 8 nucleotides match TRBD1. Germline assignment: CDR1 SGHRS and CDR2 YFSETQ. V lost 4 bases and J lost 1; bases outside the gene matches: 6. This CDR3 comprises 15 residues. Here the CDR3 reads CASSVTGDTNTEAFF. The CDR3 DNA reads as TGCGCCAGCAGCGTGACAGGGGATACGAACACTGAAGCTTTCTTT. Looking up the rest from reference TRBV5-1 and TRBJ1-1 gives the full variable domain: KAGVTQTPRYLIKTRGQQVTLSCSPISGHRSVSWYQQTPGQGLQFLFEYFSETQRNKGNFPGRFSGRQFSNSRSEMNVSTLELGDSALYLCASSVTGDTNTEAFFGQGTRLTVV.

The chain carries TRBV7-9 and TRBJ1-2, with D uncertain. V was cut by 2 bases and J by 4 bases, with 11 bases left in between. The CDR3 has 14 amino acids. CDR1 is SEHNR and CDR2 is FQNEAQ in the germline V gene (reference sequence). CDR3 residues: CASSLTPASYGYTF. The CDR3 region has the DNA TGTGCCAGCAGCTTAACGCCCGCCAGCTATGGCTACACCTTC. Based on the CDR3 plus reference TRBV7-9 and TRBJ1-2, the full variable domain is DTGVSQNPRHKITKRGQNVTFRCDPISEHNRLYWYRQTLGQGPEFLTYFQNEAQLEKSRLLSDRFSAERPKGSFSTLEIQRTEQGDSAMYLCASSLTPASYGYTFGSGTRLTVV.

This sequence joins TRBV11-1 and TRBJ1-1; the match to TRBD1 covers 11 bases. The germline gives CDR1 SGHAT, CDR2 FQDESV (reference sequence). The CDR3 length is 16 residues. The J segment lost 4 bases and the V segment lost 7 bases, leaving 11 bases of the junction unmatched. CDR3 amino acids: CASTKRTGGEGTEAFF. The CDR3 DNA reads TGTGCCAGCACCAAAAGGACAGGGGGCGAGGGCACTGAAGCTTTCTTT. The variable domain in full, completed from reference TRBV11-1 and TRBJ1-1, reads EAEVAQSPRYKITEKSQAVAFWCDPISGHATLYWYRQILGQGPELLVQFQDESVVDDSQLPKDRFSAERLKGVDSTLKIQPAELGDSAMYLCASTKRTGGEGTEAFFGQGTRLTVV.

This chain links TRBV5-1 with TRBJ2-7, with D unresolved. The length of the CDR3 is 14 residues. Looked up from germline, CDR1 is SGHRS and CDR2 is YFSETQ. V shed 0 bases and J shed 6 bases, with 13 bases lying between them. The CDR3, as DNA: TGCGCCAGCAGCTTGGCCCTAGACGCGGTCGAGCAGTACTTC. This sequence encodes CASSLALDAVEQYF. The full variable domain, its missing parts supplied by reference TRBV5-1 and TRBJ2-7, is KAGVTQTPRYLIKTRGQQVTLSCSPISGHRSVSWYQQTPGQGLQFLFEYFSETQRNKGNFPGRFSGRQFSNSRSEMNVSTLELGDSALYLCASSLALDAVEQYFGPGTRLTVT.

This clone was counted between two and nine times. This chain's CDR3 is CASSRRTGDNEQFF. The CDR3 DNA is TGCGCCAGCAGCAGACGGACAGGCGACAATGAGCAGTTCTTC. This chain joins TRBV5-1 and TRBJ2-1; 7 positions agree with TRBD1. Unmatched junction bases numbered 6, after V lost 4 bases and J lost 5 bases. The CDR3 has 14 residues. Germline CDR1 and CDR2: SGHRS and YFSETQ.

This clone was observed once. The gene calls are TRBV30 and TRBJ2-5; tentatively, D is TRBD2 (6 bases). The CDR3 is 15 amino acids. Trimming removed 3 bases from V and 9 bases from J, with 23 bases in between. The V gene's germline CDR1 is GTSNPN and CDR2 SVGIG (reference sequence). In DNA, the CDR3 is TGTGCCTGGAGGCGGGATGCTTTTGGGACTTCCCCCCAGTACTTC. This codes for CAWRRDAFGTSPQYF.

This CDR3 reads CASRAQGVYEQYF. The CDR3 DNA is TGTGCCAGCAGGGCCCAGGGGGTGTACGAGCAGTACTTC. The chain employs TRBV2 and TRBJ2-7; the match to TRBD1 covers 7 bases. V was pared by 6 bases and J by 4 bases, with 6 bases of the junction left unmatched. This CDR3 comprises 13 residues. CDR1 SNHLY and CDR2 FYNNEI come from the germline V gene.

The V and J genes are TRBV29-1 and TRBJ1-2, with D unresolved. V shed 2 bases and J shed 3 bases, with 13 bases lying between them. Germline V gene lookup returns CDR1 SQVTM and CDR2 ANQGSEA. The CDR3 runs 14 residues. The CDR3, as DNA: TGCAGCGTTGAAAACCGCGGGTCAGACTATGGCTACACCTTC. Translated: CSVENRGSDYGYTF.

This chain connects TRBV19 to TRBJ1-1; the D is unclear. The CDR3 runs 15 residues. Germline V gives CDR1 LNHDA, CDR2 SQIVND (reference sequence). V was clipped by 5 bases and J by 2 bases, with 15 bases between them. The CDR3 spells CASSVPGKINTEAFF. The CDR3 nucleotides are TGTGCCAGTAGTGTTCCCGGGAAGATAAACACTGAAGCTTTCTTT.

This chain joins TRBV5-6 and TRBJ2-1, with D maybe TRBD2 (6 bases). This CDR3 contains 15 residues. Germline V gene lookup returns CDR1 SGHDT and CDR2 YYEEEE. The germline V and J ends were trimmed by 0 bases and 4 bases, with 11 bases remaining between them. CDR3 coding DNA: TGTGCCAGCAGCTTGGATGGGACTTCTTACAATGAGCAGTTCTTC. Translating it yields CASSLDGTSYNEQFF.

A few counts support this clone. The chain recombines TRBV21-1 with TRBJ1-1; the DNA was not used to check the table's D call, TRBD1. TRBV21-1 is assigned pseudogene status. The CDR3 runs to 16 residues. CDR3 sequence reads: CASSKGQQGMNTEAFF. For the CDR3, the DNA is TGTGCCAGCAGCAAAGGGCAACAGGGTATGAACACTGAAGCTTTCTTT.

This rearrangement joins TRBV6-2 or TRBV6-3 to TRBJ1-6; D is possibly TRBD1 (6 bases). Trimming pared 4 bases from V and 8 bases from J, leaving 18 bases between. Germline CDR1 is MNHEY and CDR2 is SVGEGT. This CDR3 has 16 residues. DNA of the CDR3: TGTGCCAGCAGTTCGAACCAGGGGTTAGTGTATTCACCCCTCCACTTT. It encodes CASSSNQGLVYSPLHF.

CDR3 nucleotide sequence: TGTGCCAGTAGTAAGGGGCTGGGAGAGCAGTACTTC. It encodes CASSKGLGEQYF. The V call is TRBV19, the J call TRBJ2-7; D is perhaps TRBD1 (5 bases). CDR1 is LNHDA, CDR2 SQIVND, per germline (reference sequence). The CDR3 runs 12 residues. V shed 4 bases and J shed 7 bases, with 11 bases lying between them.

J is TRBJ2-7 and V is TRBV5-1; 7 positions match TRBD1. In germline, CDR1 is SGHRS, CDR2 YFSETQ. The V gene end was trimmed by 1 base and the J gene end by 1 base; junction bases not matched to a gene: 11. The CDR3 loop spans 17 amino acids. CDR3 region: CASSLHIKGASSYEQYF. For the CDR3, the DNA is TGCGCCAGCAGCTTGCATATAAAGGGGGCTTCGTCCTACGAGCAGTACTTC.

The chain carries TRBV29-1 and TRBJ1-2; no reliable D call. V dropped 2 bases and J dropped 2 bases, with 9 bases sitting between them. The CDR3 contains 13 residues. Germline V lookup: CDR1 SQVTM, CDR2 ANQGSEA. For the CDR3, the DNA is TGCAGCGTTGAAAGTGGCGGAAACTATGGCTACACCTTC. Encoded protein: CSVESGGNYGYTF.

CDR3 amino acids: CASSPNVANYGYTF. The CDR3 DNA reads TGTGCCAGCAGCCCAAACGTAGCTAACTATGGCTACACCTTC. This chain uses TRBV9 with TRBJ1-2; D call uncertain. The V gene's germline CDR1 is SGDLS and CDR2 YYNGEE. The CDR3 consists of 14 residues. V was clipped by 4 bases and J by 0 bases, with 10 bases between them. The full variable domain, its missing parts supplied by reference TRBV9 and TRBJ1-2, is DSGVTQTPKHLITATGQRVTLRCSPRSGDLSVYWYQQSLDQGLQFLIQYYNGEERAKGNILERFSAQQFPDLHSELNLSSLELGDSALYFCASSPNVANYGYTFGSGTRLTVV.

A few counts support this clone. The chain's CDR3 is CASSPGTGGWDTQYF. CDR3 coding DNA: TGTGCCAGCAGTCCCGGGACAGGGGGATGGGATACGCAGTATTTT. The rearrangement links TRBV2 to TRBJ2-3, with 11 bases aligning to TRBD1. V lost 5 bases and J lost 6; bases outside the gene matches: 7. The CDR3 is 15 amino acids. Germline assignment: CDR1 SNHLY and CDR2 FYNNEI.

This clone was picked up a small number of times. This chain connects TRBV6-5 to TRBJ1-2; TRBD1 matches 9 bases. Trimming removed 6 bases from V and 3 bases from J; junction bases left unmatched: 5. Germline CDR1 MNHEY, CDR2 SVGAGI. The CDR3 consists of 14 residues. CDR3 protein: CASRQWTGDYGYTF. In nucleotides, the CDR3 is TGTGCCAGCAGGCAATGGACAGGGGACTATGGCTACACCTTC.